These 31 T cell receptor beta chains originate from one sample sequenced in a study of control samples from healthy donors and cancer patients. The data were produced by immunoSEQ multiplex PCR, yet TCRdb's version contains in-frame clones alone and is incomplete. The sample shows around 79,000 clones, under 95% of them seen only once. The sample taken for sequencing was PBMCs. These receptors all come from a woman aged 40-49 years with lung cancer.

This clone was recorded only once. V gene TRBV4-1 combines with J gene TRBJ2-2; tentatively, D is TRBD2 (6 bases). Germline loops: CDR1 MGHRA, CDR2 YSYEKL. This CDR3 spans 17 amino acids. Trimming took off 0 bases at V and 8 bases at J, with 19 bases between the two ends. CDR3 coding DNA: TGCGCCAGCAGCCAAGATGGCGGGACTTATGTTGGGGGGGAGCTGTTTTTT. As protein: CASSQDGGTYVGGELFF.

This chain uses TRBV27 with TRBJ1-5; TRBD1 aligns across 7 bases. Trimming removed 5 bases from V and 7 bases from J; junction bases left unmatched: 5. Germline CDR1 is MNHEY and CDR2 is SMNVEV (reference sequence). CDR3 length: 13 amino acids. The CDR3 sequence is CASSRRDSQPQHF. CDR3 sequence (DNA): TGTGCCAGCAGTCGCCGGGACAGCCAGCCCCAGCATTTT.

V gene TRBV7-9 combines with J gene TRBJ1-5; D uncertain. Trimming took off 1 base at V and 5 bases at J, with 3 bases between the two ends. CDR3 size: 12 residues. Per germline, CDR1 SEHNR and CDR2 FQNEAQ (reference sequence). CDR3 sequence (DNA): TGTGCCAGCAGCTTAGTGGATCAGCCCCAGCATTTT. It translates to CASSLVDQPQHF.

This chain uses TRBV11-1 with TRBJ2-5, with unresolved D. Per germline, CDR1 SGHAT and CDR2 FQDESV (reference sequence). With 5 bases removed from V and 2 bases from J, the gap between germline ends came to 9 bases. This CDR3 is 13 amino acids long. The CDR3 here is CASSPTRQETQYF. Written as DNA, the CDR3 is TGTGCCAGCAGCCCCACCAGGCAAGAGACCCAGTACTTC.

This chain connects TRBV5-6 to TRBJ1-1; D unclear. Per germline, CDR1 SGHDT and CDR2 YYEEEE. The CDR3 length is 16 residues. Trimming removed 0 bases at V and 2 bases at J, with 14 bases between. The CDR3 here is CASSLGGFGLNTEAFF. The CDR3 DNA is TGTGCCAGCAGCTTGGGGGGTTTCGGGTTAAACACTGAAGCTTTCTTT.

The genes are TRBV24-1 and TRBJ1-1; a possible D gene is TRBD1 (5 bases). From germline, CDR1 is KGHDR and CDR2 SFDVKD. The CDR3 spans 14 residues. The V and J ends lost 4 bases and 1 base respectively, with 9 bases between them. The CDR3 DNA follows: TGTGCCACCAGTGACAGGGCGGGGAACACTGAAGCTTTCTTT. It specifies CATSDRAGNTEAFF.

V is TRBV30 and J is TRBJ2-3, with D unclear. This CDR3 contains 13 residues. Per the germline V gene, CDR1 is GTSNPN and CDR2 is SVGIG (reference sequence). Deletions cut 0 bases from V and 4 bases from J, with 8 bases between. CDR3 residues: CAWSVSAPDTQYF. The CDR3 DNA sequence: TGTGCCTGGAGTGTATCCGCCCCAGATACGCAGTATTTT.

The CDR3 region has the DNA TGCAGCGCCCTTGAGTCGGGAAACACCATATATTTT. Protein sequence: CSALESGNTIYF. This chain connects TRBV29-1 to TRBJ1-3; D uncertain. CDR3 length: 12 residues. Looked up from germline, CDR1 is SQVTM and CDR2 is ANQGSEA. V dropped 7 bases and J dropped 4 bases, with 11 bases sitting between them.

The chain combines TRBV29-1 with TRBJ2-2; possibly TRBD1 for D (5 bases). Germline lookup yields CDR1 SQVTM and CDR2 ANQGSEA. Trimming took 3 bases from V and 4 from J, leaving 12 bases between them. The CDR3 extends over 14 amino acids. The CDR3 bases are TGCAGCGTTGAGCAGGGTTGGGGCACCGGGGAGCTGTTTTTT. It specifies CSVEQGWGTGELFF.

This chain uses TRBV7-9 with TRBJ1-2; D not certain. The CDR3 covers 15 residues. Trimming removed 0 bases from V and 1 base from J, with 9 bases in between. Germline V gene data show CDR1 as SEHNR and CDR2 as FQNEAQ (reference sequence). As DNA, the CDR3 is TGTGCCAGCAGCTTAGCGCCGGCGCTTAACTATGGCTACACCTTC. It yields the protein CASSLAPALNYGYTF.

This sequence joins TRBV5-1 and TRBJ1-1, with D uncertain. The CDR3 loop spans 14 amino acids. Germline V lookup: CDR1 SGHRS, CDR2 YFSETQ. Trimming pared 5 bases from V and 1 base from J, leaving 12 bases between. CDR3 in DNA: TGCGCCAGCAGAATTACGGGCCAGAACACTGAAGCTTTCTTT. Translating it yields CASRITGQNTEAFF.

This rearrangement joins TRBV5-4 to TRBJ2-1, with 7 bases lining up with TRBD2. This CDR3 spans 15 amino acids. V gave up 0 bases and J gave up 1 base; unmatched junction bases: 1. The germline gives CDR1 SGHNT, CDR2 YYREEE (reference sequence). The CDR3: CASSLGGGSYNEQFF. The CDR3 bases are TGTGCCAGCAGCTTGGGGGGGGGATCCTACAATGAGCAGTTCTTC.

The chain is built from TRBV2 and TRBJ1-1; D might be TRBD1 (5 bases). This CDR3 region has 13 residues. Germline V gene sequence: CDR1 SNHLY, CDR2 FYNNEI. V shed 5 bases and J shed 4 bases, with 11 bases lying between them. The CDR3 DNA is TGTGCCAGCAGTCCCCTGGGGGGCACTGAAGCTTTCTTT. It yields the protein CASSPLGGTEAFF.

This clone has just a few counts. The chain links TRBV2 to TRBJ1-5, with no clear D. The germline V gene encodes CDR1 SNHLY and CDR2 FYNNEI. Trimming removed 0 bases at V and 4 bases at J, with 7 bases between. The CDR3 is 14 amino acids. CDR3 in amino acids: CASSEATGNQPQHF. For the CDR3, the DNA is TGTGCCAGCAGTGAAGCGACGGGGAATCAGCCCCAGCATTTT.

V usage is TRBV7-8 and J usage is TRBJ1-1; D unresolved. The length of the CDR3 is 12 residues. Germline-derived CDR1 and CDR2 are SGHVS and FQNEAQ. V was cut by 1 base and J by 6 bases, with 6 bases left in between. CDR3 sequence: CASSLGHAEAFF. The CDR3 region has the DNA TGTGCCAGCAGCTTAGGACATGCTGAAGCTTTCTTT.

The chain combines TRBV19 with TRBJ1-4; maybe TRBD1 (5 bases). The germline gives CDR1 LNHDA, CDR2 SQIVND (reference sequence). The CDR3 covers 11 residues. Trimming pared 6 bases from V and 13 bases from J, leaving 12 bases between. DNA of the CDR3: TGTGCCAGTAGCCCGGGACCGCGACTGTTTTTT. Its translation is CASSPGPRLFF.

This clone was seen a handful of times. Other DNA variants within this sample encode the same CDR3. The chain couples TRBV30 to TRBJ1-5; unclear D gene. Trimming pared 2 bases from V and 2 bases from J, leaving 7 bases between. The CDR3 spans 13 residues. Per germline, CDR1 GTSNPN and CDR2 SVGIG (reference sequence). In nucleotides, the CDR3 is TGTGCCTGGAGTCCCCAGGGCAATCAGCCCCAGCATTTT. Its translation: CAWSPQGNQPQHF.

This chain uses TRBV27 with TRBJ2-7; a possible D gene is TRBD2 (6 bases). Germline-derived CDR1 and CDR2 are MNHEY and SMNVEV (reference sequence). The CDR3 is 15 amino acids. The V and J ends lost 6 bases and 0 bases respectively, with 15 bases between them. The CDR3 sequence is CASSLTWDSSYEQYF. The CDR3 region has the DNA TGTGCCAGCAGCTTAACTTGGGACTCCTCCTACGAGCAGTACTTC.

This clone showed up just once. A junction end diverges from the germline sequence, so it may reflect a read error. CDR3 loop: CASSFAGTGELFF. The CDR3 DNA is TGTGCTAGCAGCTTTGCGGGTACCGGGGAGCTGTTTTTT. The V and J genes are TRBV7-7 and TRBJ2-2, with D possibly matching TRBD2 (5 bases). Germline assignment: CDR1 SSHAT and CDR2 FNYEAQ (reference sequence). The CDR3 spans 13 residues.

This clone was recorded only once. The gene calls are TRBV12-5 and TRBJ1-3; D is possibly TRBD1 (5 bases). Between the trimmed V and J ends, which lost 2 bases and 1 base, there was a span of 9 bases. CDR1 LGHNT and CDR2 FRNRAP come from the germline V gene. The CDR3 consists of 15 residues. In DNA, the CDR3 is TGTGCTAGTGGTTTGACAGACAGTTCTGGAAACACCATATATTTT. The encoded protein is CASGLTDSSGNTIYF.

This clone was counted only a few times. This chain uses TRBV11-2 with TRBJ1-2; 8 bases map to TRBD1. Germline values: CDR1 SGHAT, CDR2 FQNNGV. The CDR3 length is 14 residues. V was pared by 5 bases and J by 7 bases, with 9 bases of the junction left unmatched. CDR3 protein: CASSKPRTGFGYTF. DNA for the CDR3: TGTGCCAGCAGCAAACCCCGGACAGGGTTTGGCTACACCTTC.

This clone is a singleton in its sample. The chain carries TRBV7-2 and TRBJ1-5, with 9 bases matching TRBD1. This CDR3 has 15 amino acids. Per the germline V gene, CDR1 is SGHTA and CDR2 is FQGNSA. J lost 6 bases, V lost 2 bases, and 5 bases had no gene match. Here the CDR3 DNA reads TGTGCCAGCAGCTTATGGACAGGGGCGGGTCAGCCCCAGCATTTT. Its translation is CASSLWTGAGQPQHF.

V gene TRBV19 combines with J gene TRBJ2-3; tentative D call: TRBD1 (5 bases). Per germline, CDR1 LNHDA and CDR2 SQIVND (reference sequence). The CDR3 covers 13 residues. V was shortened by 10 bases and J by 3 bases, with 14 bases between the two germline ends. CDR3 sequence: CATRQGGTDTQYF. In nucleotides, the CDR3 is TGTGCCACGCGCCAGGGTGGGACAGATACGCAGTATTTT. The full variable domain, rest sourced from reference TRBV19 and TRBJ2-3, is DGGITQSPKYLFRKEGQNVTLSCEQNLNHDAMYWYRQDPGQGLRLIYYSQIVNDFQKGDIAEGYSVSREKKESFPLTVTSAQKNPTAFYLCATRQGGTDTQYFGPGTRLTVL.

CDR3 amino acids: CASSSGHTEAFF. The CDR3 DNA sequence: TGCGCCAGCAGCTCAGGCCACACTGAAGCTTTCTTT. V usage is TRBV5-1 and J usage is TRBJ1-1; D uncertain. The CDR3 sequence is 12 residues long. Per the germline V gene, CDR1 is SGHRS and CDR2 is YFSETQ. Trimming left V 3 bases short and J 3 bases short, with 6 bases between. Drawing the rest from reference TRBV5-1 and TRBJ1-1, the complete variable domain is KAGVTQTPRYLIKTRGQQVTLSCSPISGHRSVSWYQQTPGQGLQFLFEYFSETQRNKGNFPGRFSGRQFSNSRSEMNVSTLELGDSALYLCASSSGHTEAFFGQGTRLTVV.

This rearrangement joins TRBV6-5 to TRBJ1-1; D ambiguous. Trimming stripped 0 bases from V and 4 bases from J, with 9 bases between. The CDR3 is made up of 14 amino acids. Germline CDR1 and CDR2: MNHEY and SVGAGI. This CDR3 is CASSYSSGVTEAFF. DNA of the CDR3: TGTGCCAGCAGTTACTCTTCCGGGGTCACTGAAGCTTTCTTT.

The genes are TRBV6-1 and TRBJ2-7, with unresolved D. The CDR3 length is 11 residues. The germline V gene has CDR1 MNHNS and CDR2 SASEGT. Trimming stripped 1 base from V and 6 bases from J, with 4 bases between. The CDR3 loop reads CASSEGGEQYF. The CDR3, as DNA: TGTGCCAGCAGTGAAGGAGGCGAGCAGTACTTC.

This rearrangement joins TRBV5-1 to TRBJ1-2; D ambiguous. The length of the CDR3 is 12 residues. Trimming removed 3 bases at V and 8 bases at J, with 11 bases between. Germline CDR1 and CDR2: SGHRS and YFSETQ. Here the CDR3 reads CASSYEGRGYTF. The CDR3 DNA reads as TGCGCCAGCAGCTATGAGGGTAGGGGCTACACCTTC.

The rearrangement links TRBV6-5 to TRBJ1-2; D may be TRBD1 (5 bases). V was shortened by 7 bases and J by 4 bases, with 19 bases between the two germline ends. Germline values: CDR1 MNHEY, CDR2 SVGAGI. This CDR3 contains 15 residues. CDR3 nucleotide sequence: TGTGCCAGCACCGAAGGGGCAGGGCGTACCTATGGCTACACCTTC. Protein: CASTEGAGRTYGYTF.

The chain joins TRBV5-1 to TRBJ2-7; D not resolved. CDR1 and CDR2 (germline): SGHRS, YFSETQ. The CDR3 totals 16 residues. V lost 4 bases to trimming and J lost 6 bases, with 23 bases between them. The CDR3 nucleotides read TGCGCCAGCAGCCCCCCGAAGGGCGAGGCAACACGCGAGCAGTACTTC. Protein sequence: CASSPPKGEATREQYF.

The chain links TRBV11-2 to TRBJ1-2; 8 positions agree with TRBD1. This CDR3 spans 15 amino acids. Trimming cost V 5 bases and J 6 bases; bases outside gene matches: 11. Germline-derived CDR1 and CDR2 are SGHAT and FQNNGV. CDR3 loop: CASSNNRGRLDGYTF. CDR3 nucleotides: TGTGCCAGCAGCAACAACAGGGGGAGATTGGATGGCTACACCTTC.

The CDR3 coding sequence is TGTGCCAGCTCACCATTCGGGACAGACGGCGGCTACACCTTC. Amino acid sequence: CASSPFGTDGGYTF. The J gene is TRBJ1-2, the V gene TRBV18; TRBD1 matches 7 bases. The CDR3 has 14 residues. With 2 bases clipped from V and 8 bases from J, the junction kept 8 bases outside the gene matches. Germline V gene sequence: CDR1 KGHSH, CDR2 LQKENI.